The T cell receptor beta chain described here comes from a study of cytomegalovirus exposure and HLA in healthy donors. For the study at large: HLA-typed donors were the source of around 80 million unique TCRs, which an early data release held. Study-wide results and limits: Productive rates of about 90% or about 30% were seen for most TCR beta V segments in an earlier analysis. Later analysis showed most CMV-associated TCR beta chains appearing HLA-restricted.

Amplification used 60 Vbeta primers and 13 Jbeta primers. In the original processing: Per a later analysis, the number of unique TCR beta chains was roughly 80 million, of which roughly 10 million were shared. Repertoires were generated with immunoSEQ multiplex PCR, while TCRdb's copy carries only in-frame clones and drops some. V, J and clone size derive from that table, while D and trimming were established from the DNA sequence. The sample contains 110,000 to 150,000 clones, about four fifths of which appear only once. This clone was seen only a few times. Its antigen is not identified. The CDR3 covers 13 residues. Per the germline V gene, CDR1 is MNHNS and CDR2 is SASEGT. Deletions cut 4 bases from V and 1 base from J, with 8 bases between.

This chain joins TRBV6-1 and TRBJ2-7; no definite D call. The source of this sequence is a man in his forties or fifties in good health and CMV-seronegative. The specimen sequenced was PBMCs. This CDR3 is CASSVDGSYEQYF. CDR3 DNA sequence: TGTGCCAGCAGTGTAGACGGGTCCTACGAGCAGTACTTC.